This T cell receptor (beta chain) was recovered during a study of CD8+ T cells in alopecia areata (dated by TCRdb to 2017 to 2018). With regard to the full study: The treated patients, all with moderate-to-severe alopecia areata, were enrolled in an open-label pilot trial of oral tofacitinib given at 5 to 10 mg twice daily. Tofacitinib was administered for 6 to 18 months, and 6 months of follow-up off drug were then conducted to assess delayed response and recurrence. In both human patients and the C3H/HeJ mouse model, the study applied high-throughput TCRbeta sequencing to look at T cell clonal expansion in alopecia areata. Human TCRbeta sequencing covered scalp tissue and sorted CD4+ and CD8+ peripheral blood T cells from patchy and totalis/universalis alopecia areata patients and healthy controls. Biopsies were taken from tofacitinib-treated patients at baseline and again at 4 and 24 weeks into treatment, and several of those patients also had a later scalp biopsy. Clonality in the scalp was compared among normal scalp (n=4), patchy alopecia areata scalp (n=8), and alopecia totalis/universalis scalp (n=8). RNA was extracted with the PAXgene miRNA kit for fixed scalp, the miRNeasy kit for PBMCs, and the RNeasy kit for mouse skin. TCRbeta CDR3 regions were amplified by immunoSEQ multiplex PCR using 35 Vbeta forward and 13 Jbeta reverse primers.

Concerning this clone: Its antigen is unknown. No qualities accompany the bases; no much larger clone lies one base away.

Lesional scalp punch biopsies and peripheral blood were collected from alopecia areata patients. PBMCs were isolated by density centrifugation and stained for CD3, CD4 and CD8, after which CD4+ and CD8+ T cells were sorted on a FACSAria. What the study reported, not specific to this receptor: Compared with normal scalp, lesional scalp, particularly in alopecia totalis/universalis, had higher clonality and more expanded CD8+ clones, which suggests antigenic drive. Scalp TCR repertoire analysis is complicated because resident alphabeta T cells in normal human skin are also sequenced, whereas mouse skin is dominated by gammadelta T cells. Shared TCR sequences between patients were less evident than in mice, which may be partly attributable to HLA diversity in the patient population.

The CDR3 runs 15 amino acids, cysteine and phenylalanine included. The sequence is cut down to CDR3 DNA, 45 bases in frame from base 1. The germline V gene (reference sequence) supplies CDR1 SEHNR and CDR2 FQNEAQ. From V the trimming removes 1 base and from J it removes 3 bases, while the gene matches leave 4 bases of the junction unaccounted for. Library generation was performed with the immunoSEQ multiplex PCR assay. For TCR sequencing, RNA was extracted from every sample and reverse transcribed into cDNA to serve as template. SuperScript III was used to make first-strand cDNA, primed with a 2:1 mix of oligo-dT and random hexamers. Amplification bias was assessed with a synthetic immune receptor repertoire, and residual bias was removed computationally. Per the authors' processing: Raw reads were preprocessed to remove errors, and CDR3 was defined by IMGT conventions from the conserved cysteine to phenylalanine. Clonality was computed as 1 minus the Shannon entropy, with the entropy normalized by log2 of the number of productive unique TCRs. Whether each scalp clone was CD4 or CD8 was inferred by checking scalp TCRbeta sequences against the CD4 and CD8 repertoires from sorted blood. Not all clones reach the TCRdb copy of this immuneACCESS table, which keeps in-frame sequences only. Checked studies attribute under half of the gap to unresolved V genes and leave the rest unexplained. V and J calls and clone size come straight from that table; D and trimming were deduced from the DNA. The sample table shows roughly 120,000 clones, and roughly two fifths are seen once. Approximately 3.3% of the sample is taken by the ten largest.

The TCR was taken from a human donor with alopecia areata. The rearrangement joined TRBV7-9 to TRBJ2-5; 8 middle bases align to TRBD2. Material for sequencing was CD4+ T cells sorted from blood. The sequenced DNA is TGTGCCAGCAGCTTAGGGGTAGCGGGAAAAGAGACCCAGTACTTC. Its protein is CASSLGVAGKETQYF. Reference TRBV7-9 and TRBJ2-5 genes cover what lies past the CDR3, so the full variable domain is DTGVSQNPRHKITKRGQNVTFRCDPISEHNRLYWYRQTLGQGPEFLTYFQNEAQLEKSRLLSDRFSAERPKGSFSTLEIQRTEQGDSAMYLCASSLGVAGKETQYFGPGTRLLVL.